This is a list of T cell receptor beta chains from one sample in a study of TIL therapy for anti-PD-1-resistant metastatic lung cancer. The table came from immunoSEQ multiplex PCR; TCRdb's copy has only in-frame clones and leaves some out. The sample consists of 50,000 or so clones, less than 80% of them appearing once. The input for sequencing was blood, taken at baseline. The origin of the receptors is a woman between 30 and 80 years old with non-small cell lung cancer. Each CDR3 is given with its conserved first and last residue. The order of the fields is J gene, CDR3 length, V gene, clone size, D gene, CDR3 protein, CDR3 DNA. D genes are given only for firm matches. Clone size is stated in some rows and not others, as once, few, many or a class when expanded.

TRBJ2-5 16 TRBV29-1 - - CSVLRGRRDVRETQYF TGCAGCGTTCTTAGGGGACGACGGGATGTAAGGGAGACCCAGTACTTC
TRBJ1-2 12 TRBV18 - - CASSPTNQGYTF TGTGCCAGCTCACCCACCAATCAGGGCTACACCTTC
TRBJ2-3 17 TRBV2 - TRBD2 CASITASGGPSTDTQYF TGTGCCAGCATAACCGCTAGCGGGGGTCCTAGCACAGATACGCAGTATTTT
TRBJ2-7 13 TRBV28 - - CASRPGRQYEQYF TGTGCCAGCAGACCGGGACGACAATACGAGCAGTACTTC
TRBJ1-2 14 TRBV5-5 - - CASSPNAFIHGYTF TGTGCCAGCAGCCCGAACGCTTTCATTCATGGCTACACCTTC
TRBJ1-1 16 TRBV7-2 - TRBD1 CASSPGGQTTWTEAFF TGTGCCAGCAGCCCTGGGGGACAGACTACATGGACTGAAGCTTTCTTT
TRBJ1-2 13 TRBV10-1 - - CASSDSGGGGYTF TGCGCCAGCAGTGATTCCGGGGGTGGCGGCTACACCTTC
TRBJ1-2 13 TRBV6-5 - - CASSNRWGMGYTF TGTGCCAGCAGTAACCGATGGGGTATGGGCTACACCTTC
TRBJ1-5 15 TRBV2 few - CASSVKGASNQPQHF TGTGCCAGCAGTGTGAAAGGGGCGAGCAATCAGCCCCAGCATTTT
TRBJ1-5 14 TRBV6-4 - - CASSEGGNNQPQHF TGTGCCAGCAGTGAAGGGGGAAACAATCAGCCCCAGCATTTT
TRBJ2-7 14 TRBV27 - - CASSFGSAHYEQYF TGTGCCAGCAGTTTCGGTTCAGCTCACTACGAGCAGTACTTC
TRBJ2-7 15 TRBV5-4 - - CASSSPGTSTYEQYF TGTGCCAGCAGCTCGCCCGGGACTTCTACCTACGAGCAGTACTTC
TRBJ1-2 12 TRBV28 - - CASSLYTVGYTF TGTGCCAGCAGTCTGTACACAGTAGGCTACACCTTC
TRBJ2-5 13 TRBV27 - - CASRSGLQETQYF TGTGCCAGCAGGTCGGGACTTCAAGAGACCCAGTACTTC
TRBJ2-3 16 TRBV7-3 - - CASSLSLATSTDTQYF TGTGCCAGCAGCTTAAGTCTAGCGACTAGCACAGATACGCAGTATTTT